Following are 18 T cell receptor beta chains from one sample sequenced in a study of T cell changes during pregnancy in multiple sclerosis. Measured with immunoSEQ multiplex PCR; TCRdb has only the in-frame clones, and not every one. This sample has 65,000 to 70,000 clones, with 92% found just once. The sequences come from peripheral blood, collected in the third trimester of pregnancy. These receptors all come from a female donor in good health, enrolled as a control in a pregnancy study.

This chain connects TRBV4-2 to TRBJ2-1; TRBD2 aligns across 10 bases. The CDR3 has 15 amino acids. V lost 5 bases and J lost 5; bases outside the gene matches: 6. CDR1 LGHNA and CDR2 YNFKEQ come from the germline V gene. For the CDR3, the DNA is TGTGCCAGCAGCTCGAGGCTAGCGGGAGACAATGAGCAGTTCTTC. This codes for CASSSRLAGDNEQFF.

The genes are TRBV7-9 and TRBJ1-1, with 8 bases identical to TRBD1. The ends lost 1 base at V and 3 bases at J; junction bases unmatched: 4. Germline V CDR1 and CDR2: SEHNR, FQNEAQ (reference sequence). The CDR3 totals 15 residues. CDR3 nucleotides: TGTGCCAGCAGCTTAGGGACAGGGAGGGACACTGAAGCTTTCTTT. Amino acids: CASSLGTGRDTEAFF.

Regarding this clone: At the DNA level, this CDR3 is encoded by other sequences in the same sample as well. J is TRBJ2-7 and V is TRBV28; a possible D gene is TRBD2 (5 bases). Germline CDR1 is MDHEN and CDR2 is SYDVKM. CDR3 length equals 12 residues. V lost 7 bases and J 2 bases, leaving 9 bases between the germline ends. The CDR3 nucleotides are TGTGCCAGCACAGCCGGGACCTACGAGCAGTACTTC. Translating it yields CASTAGTYEQYF.

This chain connects TRBV2 to TRBJ2-2, with D maybe TRBD1 (6 bases). V gave up 6 bases and J gave up 4 bases, with 18 bases separating them. The V gene's germline CDR1 is SNHLY and CDR2 FYNNEI. The CDR3 loop spans 16 amino acids. CDR3 nucleotide sequence: TGTGCCAGCAGCCCCACAGGGTTCTTTGGCACCGGGGAGCTGTTTTTT. Its protein product is CASSPTGFFGTGELFF.

J is TRBJ2-7 and V is TRBV28; 9 nucleotides agree with TRBD1. This CDR3 is 12 amino acids long. The germline gives CDR1 MDHEN, CDR2 SYDVKM. The V and J ends lost 5 bases and 13 bases, in that order; junction bases with no gene match: 9. The CDR3 bases are TGTGCCAGCAGTCGGGACAGGGTTTCCCCCTACTTC. It yields the protein CASSRDRVSPYF.

The chain couples TRBV7-2 to TRBJ2-7; 10 nucleotides line up with TRBD2. CDR3 length: 14 amino acids. The V segment lost 4 bases and the J segment 7 bases; nucleotides outside the gene matches: 7. Germline V CDR1 and CDR2: SGHTA, FQGNSA. In DNA, the CDR3 is TGTGCCAGCAGCTCCCGGACTAGCGGTCTTGAGCAGTACTTC. Encoded protein: CASSSRTSGLEQYF.

This clone was found once. The rearrangement uses TRBV28 and TRBJ2-6, with no clear D. This CDR3 is built from 16 residues. The germline V gene encodes CDR1 MDHEN and CDR2 SYDVKM. Trimming removed 3 bases at V and 4 bases at J, with 13 bases between. The CDR3 reads CASSFLQSRGANVLTF. In nucleotides, the CDR3 is TGTGCCAGCAGTTTCCTACAGAGTAGAGGGGCCAACGTCCTGACTTTC. Combining the CDR3 with reference TRBV28 and TRBJ2-6 gives the whole variable domain DVKVTQSSRYLVKRTGEKVFLECVQDMDHENMFWYRQDPGLGLRLIYFSYDVKMKEKGDIPEGYSVSREKKERFSLILESASTNQTSMYLCASSFLQSRGANVLTFGAGSRLTVL.

The rearrangement links TRBV29-1 to TRBJ2-1; no clear D. Germline assignment: CDR1 SQVTM and CDR2 ANQGSEA. This CDR3 is 10 amino acids long. The V end lost 4 bases, the J end lost 9 bases, and 7 bases lay between the germline ends. CDR3 sequence reads: CSVGAAEQFF. The CDR3 coding sequence is TGCAGCGTTGGCGCTGCTGAGCAGTTCTTC.

In its sample, this clone was seen a few times. The chain is built from TRBV10-1 and TRBJ2-3; D gene ambiguous. The CDR3 length is 14 residues. The ends were cut back, 3 bases at V and 6 bases at J, with 13 bases in the middle. CDR1 is WNHNN and CDR2 is SYGVQD in the germline V gene (reference sequence). The CDR3 region is CASSDGRIYDTQYF. The DNA of the CDR3 is TGCGCCAGCAGTGACGGTCGAATCTACGATACGCAGTATTTT.

The chain uses TRBV6-5 and TRBJ2-3, with D possibly matching TRBD1 (6 bases). Germline V gene data show CDR1 as MNHEY and CDR2 as SVGAGI. There are 12 residues in the CDR3. V gave up 6 bases and J gave up 6 bases, with 10 bases separating them. CDR3: CASRGAPDTQYF. In DNA, the CDR3 is TGTGCCAGCAGGGGGGCCCCCGATACGCAGTATTTT.

The genes are TRBV5-4 and TRBJ2-5; 11 bases map to TRBD1. The CDR3 length is 14 residues. The germline gives CDR1 SGHNT, CDR2 YYREEE (reference sequence). V was pared by 4 bases and J by 1 base, with 0 bases of the junction left unmatched. The CDR3 here is CASSGTGGQETQYF. The CDR3 DNA reads TGTGCCAGCAGCGGGACAGGGGGCCAAGAGACCCAGTACTTC.

The chain uses TRBV19 and TRBJ2-3, with 9 bases identical to TRBD2. The CDR3 covers 15 residues. Germline CDR1 LNHDA, CDR2 SQIVND (reference sequence). After removal of 6 bases from V and 1 base from J, the junction contained 5 bases not matched to a gene. The DNA of the CDR3 is TGTGCCAGTAGCGCGGGGGGGCGGGGCACAGATACGCAGTATTTT. The encoded protein is CASSAGGRGTDTQYF.

The V gene is TRBV9, the J gene TRBJ2-7, with a weak D call TRBD1 (5 bases). From germline, CDR1 is SGDLS and CDR2 YYNGEE. This CDR3 region has 14 residues. Trimming took off 4 bases at V and 7 bases at J, with 18 bases between the two ends. The CDR3 is CASSPSDTRLEQYF. CDR3 coding DNA: TGTGCCAGCAGCCCATCGGACACCCGTCTAGAGCAGTACTTC.

V gene TRBV30 combines with J gene TRBJ1-1, with unresolved D. This CDR3 region has 13 residues. Looked up from germline, CDR1 is GTSNPN and CDR2 is SVGIG (reference sequence). Trimming took off 7 bases at V and 1 base at J, with 13 bases between the two ends. The CDR3: CAFTKAGNTEAFF. In DNA form, the CDR3 reads TGTGCCTTTACCAAGGCGGGGAACACTGAAGCTTTCTTT.

The V gene is TRBV7-6, the J gene TRBJ2-1; TRBD2 matches at 9 bases. The V segment lost 5 bases and the J segment 0 bases; nucleotides outside the gene matches: 11. This CDR3 has 18 residues. The germline CDR1 and CDR2 sequences are SGHVS and FNYEAQ. DNA for the CDR3: TGTGCCAGCAGCCTCCGCGGGGGGGCGGGGACCTCCTACAATGAGCAGTTCTTC. Protein sequence: CASSLRGGAGTSYNEQFF.

The V call is TRBV6-5, the J call TRBJ1-6; TRBD1 is a possible D gene (5 bases). V shed 5 bases and J shed 10 bases, with 15 bases lying between them. Germline V gene lookup returns CDR1 MNHEY and CDR2 SVGAGI. There are 14 residues in the CDR3. The CDR3 loop is CASSTLTVGSPLHF. DNA of the CDR3: TGTGCCAGCAGTACCCTGACAGTAGGGTCACCCCTCCACTTT.

The rearrangement links TRBV6-1 to TRBJ2-7; maybe TRBD1 (6 bases). Germline lookup yields CDR1 MNHNS and CDR2 SASEGT. The CDR3 loop spans 15 amino acids. V lost 1 base and J 2 bases, leaving 12 bases between the germline ends. The CDR3 sequence: CASSEDSTGAYEQYF. The CDR3 region has the DNA TGTGCCAGCAGTGAAGATTCGACAGGAGCCTACGAGCAGTACTTC.

The chain links TRBV29-1 to TRBJ1-1; D is unresolved. This CDR3 is built from 14 residues. Germline loops: CDR1 SQVTM, CDR2 ANQGSEA. Trimming shortened V by 7 bases and J by 1 base, and 16 bases separated the two germline ends. CDR3 residues: CSALGAVENTEAFF. The CDR3 nucleotides read TGCAGCGCCCTGGGCGCAGTGGAGAACACTGAAGCTTTCTTT.